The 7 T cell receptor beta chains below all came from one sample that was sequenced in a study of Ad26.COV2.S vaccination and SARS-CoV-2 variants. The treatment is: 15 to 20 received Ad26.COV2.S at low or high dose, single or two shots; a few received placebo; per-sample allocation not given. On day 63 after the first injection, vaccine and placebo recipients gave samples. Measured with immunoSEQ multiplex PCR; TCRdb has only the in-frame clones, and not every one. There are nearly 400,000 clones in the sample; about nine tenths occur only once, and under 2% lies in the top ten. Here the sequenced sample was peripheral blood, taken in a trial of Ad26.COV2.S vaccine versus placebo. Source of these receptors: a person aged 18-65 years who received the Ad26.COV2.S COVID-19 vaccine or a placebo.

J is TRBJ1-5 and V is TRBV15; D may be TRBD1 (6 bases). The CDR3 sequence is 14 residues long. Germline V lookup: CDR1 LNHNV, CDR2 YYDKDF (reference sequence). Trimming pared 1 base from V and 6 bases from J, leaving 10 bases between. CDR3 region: CATSRVGGLQPQHF. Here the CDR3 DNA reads TGTGCCACCAGCAGAGTAGGGGGGCTTCAGCCCCAGCATTTT.

The CDR3 nucleotides are TGCGCCAGCAGTTACGGGACTAGCGGTCACCGAGGTGGTAATGAGCAGTTCTTC. Translating it yields CASSYGTSGHRGGNEQFF. The V and J genes are TRBV5-1 and TRBJ2-1; 11 nucleotides line up with TRBD2. J lost 7 bases, V lost 5 bases, and 17 bases had no gene match. CDR3 size: 18 residues. Germline-derived CDR1 and CDR2 are SGHRS and YFSETQ.

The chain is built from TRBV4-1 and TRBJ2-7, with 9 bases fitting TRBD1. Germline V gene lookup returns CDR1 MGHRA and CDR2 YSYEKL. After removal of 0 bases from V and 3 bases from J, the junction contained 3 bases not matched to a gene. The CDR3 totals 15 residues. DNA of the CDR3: TGCGCCAGCAGCCAAGAAGGGACAGGGAGCTACGAGCAGTACTTC. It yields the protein CASSQEGTGSYEQYF.

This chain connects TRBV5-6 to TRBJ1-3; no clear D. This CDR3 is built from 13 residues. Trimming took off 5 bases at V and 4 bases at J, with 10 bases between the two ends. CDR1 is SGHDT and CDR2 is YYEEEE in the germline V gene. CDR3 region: CASSEGWGNTIYF. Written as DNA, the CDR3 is TGTGCCAGCAGTGAGGGATGGGGAAACACCATATATTTT.

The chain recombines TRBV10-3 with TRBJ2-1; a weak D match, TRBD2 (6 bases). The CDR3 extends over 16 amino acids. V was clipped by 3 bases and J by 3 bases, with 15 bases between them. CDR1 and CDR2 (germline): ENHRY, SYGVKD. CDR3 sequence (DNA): TGTGCCATCAGTGACAGAGCTCGGGAGATCTACAATGAGCAGTTCTTC. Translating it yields CAISDRAREIYNEQFF.

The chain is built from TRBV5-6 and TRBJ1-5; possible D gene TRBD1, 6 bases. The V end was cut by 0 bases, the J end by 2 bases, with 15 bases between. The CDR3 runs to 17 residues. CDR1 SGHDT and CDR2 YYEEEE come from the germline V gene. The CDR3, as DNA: TGTGCCAGCAGCTTGGGGGGCAGGGGTAGTCGCAATCAGCCCCAGCATTTT. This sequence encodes CASSLGGRGSRNQPQHF. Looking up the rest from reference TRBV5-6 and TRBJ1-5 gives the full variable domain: DAGVTQSPTHLIKTRGQQVTLRCSPKSGHDTVSWYQQALGQGPQFIFQYYEEEERQRGNFPDRFSGHQFPNYSSELNVNALLLGDSALYLCASSLGGRGSRNQPQHFGDGTRLSIL.

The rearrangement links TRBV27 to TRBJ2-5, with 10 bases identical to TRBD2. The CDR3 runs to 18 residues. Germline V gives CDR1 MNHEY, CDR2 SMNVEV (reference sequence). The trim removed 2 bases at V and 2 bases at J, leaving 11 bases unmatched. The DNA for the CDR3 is TGTGCCAGCAGTTTAACGTTAGCGGGAGGCACCAATCAAGAGACCCAGTACTTC. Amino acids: CASSLTLAGGTNQETQYF.